This TCR beta chain was documented in a study of OX40 agonist ivuxolimab in advanced cancers. For this clone: The antigen remains undetermined.

Study findings and constraints: CD4+ and CD8+ blood T cells expanded clonally by week 6 at 0.1 to 3.0 mg/kg.

Data came from immunoSEQ multiplex PCR; TCRdb stores just in-frame clones and leaves some out. The repertoire includes approximately 82,000 clones, roughly 89% of them detected once, and 0.65% sits in the top ten. This CDR3 contains 13 residues. Germline trimming cut 5 bases from V and 8 bases from J; bases unmatched to any gene: 3. CDR1 is MNHEY and CDR2 is SMNVEV in the germline V gene (reference sequence). The source was CD4+ or CD8+ T cells sorted from blood, collected in a trial of the OX40 agonist ivuxolimab. This TCR was sampled from an adult with an advanced solid tumor such as melanoma, head and neck, liver or kidney cancer. The rearrangement links TRBV27 to TRBJ1-2; 12 nucleotides align to TRBD1. In DNA form, the CDR3 reads TGTGCCAGCAGTCGGGACAGGGGGCGAGGCTACACCTTC. Its translation: CASSRDRGRGYTF.